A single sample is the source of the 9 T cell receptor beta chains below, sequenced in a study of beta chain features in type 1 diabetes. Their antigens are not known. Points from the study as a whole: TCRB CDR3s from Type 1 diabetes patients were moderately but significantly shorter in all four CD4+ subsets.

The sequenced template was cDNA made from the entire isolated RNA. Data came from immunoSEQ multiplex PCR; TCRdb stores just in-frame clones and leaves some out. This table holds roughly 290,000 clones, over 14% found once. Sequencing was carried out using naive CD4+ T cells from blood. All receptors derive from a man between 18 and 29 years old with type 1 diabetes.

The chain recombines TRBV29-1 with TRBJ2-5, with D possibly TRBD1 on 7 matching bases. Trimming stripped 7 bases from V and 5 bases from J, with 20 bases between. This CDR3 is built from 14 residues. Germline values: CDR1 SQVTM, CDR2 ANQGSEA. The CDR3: CSAKNRRGRETQYF. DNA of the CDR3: TGCAGCGCTAAAAATCGGAGGGGGCGGGAGACCCAGTACTTC.

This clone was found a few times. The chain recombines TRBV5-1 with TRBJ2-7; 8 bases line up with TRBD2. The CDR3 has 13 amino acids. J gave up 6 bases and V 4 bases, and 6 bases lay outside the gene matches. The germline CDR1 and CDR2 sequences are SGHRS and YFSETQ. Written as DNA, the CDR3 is TGCGCCAGCAGCAGGGGACTAGATGTCGAGCAGTACTTC. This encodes CASSRGLDVEQYF.

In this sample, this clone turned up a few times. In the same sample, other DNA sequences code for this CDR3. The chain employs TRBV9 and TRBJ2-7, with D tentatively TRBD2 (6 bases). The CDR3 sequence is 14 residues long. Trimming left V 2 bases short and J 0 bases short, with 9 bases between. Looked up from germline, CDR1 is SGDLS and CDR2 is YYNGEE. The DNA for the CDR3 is TGTGCCAGCAGCGTCGGGGGTTCCTCCTACGAGCAGTACTTC. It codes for CASSVGGSSYEQYF. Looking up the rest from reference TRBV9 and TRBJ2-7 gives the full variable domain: DSGVTQTPKHLITATGQRVTLRCSPRSGDLSVYWYQQSLDQGLQFLIQYYNGEERAKGNILERFSAQQFPDLHSELNLSSLELGDSALYFCASSVGGSSYEQYFGPGTRLTVT.

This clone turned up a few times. The CDR3 spells CATSRDRINQPQHF. CDR3 DNA sequence: TGTGCCACCAGCAGGGACAGGATTAATCAGCCCCAGCATTTT. The chain recombines TRBV15 with TRBJ1-5; 7 nucleotides agree with TRBD1. This CDR3 region has 14 residues. Germline lookup yields CDR1 LNHNV and CDR2 YYDKDF (reference sequence). J lost 4 bases, V lost 3 bases, and 3 bases had no gene match.

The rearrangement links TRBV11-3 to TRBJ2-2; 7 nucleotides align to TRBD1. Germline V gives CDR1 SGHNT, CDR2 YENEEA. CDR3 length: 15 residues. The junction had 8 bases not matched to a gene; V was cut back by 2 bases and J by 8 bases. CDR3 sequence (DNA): TGTGCCAGCAGCTTACAGACAGGGCAAAGTGGGGAGCTGTTTTTT. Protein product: CASSLQTGQSGELFF.

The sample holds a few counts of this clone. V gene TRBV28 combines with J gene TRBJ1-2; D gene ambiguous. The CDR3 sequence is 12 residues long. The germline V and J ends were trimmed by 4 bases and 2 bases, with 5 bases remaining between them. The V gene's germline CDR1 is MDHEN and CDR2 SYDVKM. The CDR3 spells CASSSVNYGYTF. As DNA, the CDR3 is TGTGCCAGCAGTTCCGTCAACTATGGCTACACCTTC.

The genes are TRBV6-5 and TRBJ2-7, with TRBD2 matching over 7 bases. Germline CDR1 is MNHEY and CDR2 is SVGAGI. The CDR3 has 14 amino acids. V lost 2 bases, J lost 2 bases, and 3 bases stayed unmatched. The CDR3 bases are TGTGCCAGCAGTTACGGTGGGAGGGCCTACGAGCAGTACTTC. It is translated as CASSYGGRAYEQYF.

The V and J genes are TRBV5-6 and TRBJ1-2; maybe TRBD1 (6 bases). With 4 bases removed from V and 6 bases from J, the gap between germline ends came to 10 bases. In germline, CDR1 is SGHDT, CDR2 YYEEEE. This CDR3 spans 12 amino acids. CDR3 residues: CASSRTEDGYTF. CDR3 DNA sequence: TGTGCCAGCAGCCGGACAGAAGATGGCTACACCTTC.

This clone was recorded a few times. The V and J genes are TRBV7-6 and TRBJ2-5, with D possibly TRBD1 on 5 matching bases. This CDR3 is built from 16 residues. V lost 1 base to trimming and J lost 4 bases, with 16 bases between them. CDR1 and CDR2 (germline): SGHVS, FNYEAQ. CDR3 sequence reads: CASSLGYRRQPETQYF. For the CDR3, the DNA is TGTGCCAGCAGCTTAGGGTATAGGAGACAGCCAGAGACCCAGTACTTC.